The 20 T cell receptor beta chains below were found in one sample sequenced in a study of blood T cells in healthy people across ages. A second PCR of 7 to 11 cycles used a sample-barcoded 5' primer and a J-beta primer mix. TCRdb recomputed calls from the 5' RACE reads with MiXCR, one row per CDR3 protein. The sample records under 800,000 distinct CDR3 sequences, approximately 43% being singletons. The sample was blood. The receptors derive from a woman in her sixties in good health.

This clonotype was seen ten or more times. The rearrangement uses TRBV3-1 and TRBJ2-3; no reliable D call. This CDR3 comprises 14 residues. Trimming took off 1 base at V and 2 bases at J, with 7 bases between the two ends. Per the germline V gene, CDR1 is LGHDT and CDR2 is YNNKEL (reference sequence). The CDR3 DNA follows: TGTGCCAGCAGCCAAGGTACCCTCACAGATACGCAGTATTTT. Amino acids: CASSQGTLTDTQYF.

This clonotype was seen ten or more times. The V call is TRBV7-9, the J call TRBJ1-5; D not resolved. The germline CDR1 and CDR2 sequences are SEHNR and FQNEAQ (reference sequence). CDR3 length equals 14 residues. The V end was cut by 1 base, the J end by 1 base, with 5 bases between. DNA for the CDR3: TGTGCCAGCAGCTTAGAACGGAGCAATCAGCCCCAGCATTTT. Translating it yields CASSLERSNQPQHF.

The rearrangement links TRBV19 to TRBJ1-5, with a tentative D call TRBD1 (6 bases). This CDR3 comprises 15 residues. V lost 1 base and J lost 3, with 10 bases in between. CDR1 is LNHDA and CDR2 is SQIVND in the germline V gene (reference sequence). CDR3 coding DNA: TGTGCCAGTAGTATAGGGACGGGACACAATCAGCCCCAGCATTTT. Translating gives CASSIGTGHNQPQHF.

The rearrangement uses TRBV7-2 and TRBJ2-3, with 11 bases lining up with TRBD2. The CDR3 runs to 18 residues. Germline values: CDR1 SGHTA, CDR2 FQGNSA. V shed 1 base and J 1 base; nucleotides not matched to a gene: 7. CDR3 nucleotide sequence: TGTGCCAGCAGCTTAGAAAGACTAGCGGGACGTGGCACAGATACGCAGTATTTT. Translating it yields CASSLERLAGRGTDTQYF.

For this clonotype: An end of the junction differs from the germline gene, which may be a read error. The rearrangement links TRBV24-1 to TRBJ2-3; TRBD2 matches 10 bases. Germline loops: CDR1 KGHDR, CDR2 SFDVKD. CDR3 length: 15 amino acids. The CDR3 nucleotides are TGTGCCATCAGTGACTCAGGACTAGCGGCAGATACGCAGTATTTT. This gives the protein CAISDSGLAADTQYF.

V usage is TRBV30 and J usage is TRBJ2-7; D possibly corresponds to TRBD1 (6 bases). The CDR3 consists of 13 residues. Germline V gene data show CDR1 as GTSNPN and CDR2 as SVGIG (reference sequence). V was clipped by 3 bases and J by 6 bases, with 15 bases between them. CDR3 in DNA: TGTGCCTGGAGGGTGGACAGCTACAGCGAGCAGTACTTC. It encodes CAWRVDSYSEQYF.

This chain joins TRBV20-1 and TRBJ2-5; 9 bases match TRBD1. The DNA end is more similar to TRBJ2-7, so the J call may be wrong. Per the germline V gene, CDR1 is DFQATT and CDR2 is SNEGSKA (reference sequence). The CDR3 has 14 amino acids. The CDR3 spells CSAQVGQGSSEQYF. For the CDR3, the DNA is TGCAGTGCTCAAGTGGGACAGGGTAGTAGCGAGCAGTACTTC.

In the case of this clonotype: Germline and junction disagree at one end, which may indicate a read error. J is TRBJ2-1 and V is TRBV20-1; D possibly corresponds to TRBD2 (6 bases). CDR3 length: 14 amino acids. The germline CDR1 and CDR2 sequences are DFQATT and SNEGSKA (reference sequence). In nucleotides, the CDR3 is TGTAGTGCCCCGAGCGGGTTCTCCTACAATGAGCAGTTCTTC. This gives the protein CSAPSGFSYNEQFF.

V gene TRBV10-3 combines with J gene TRBJ2-6; the D call may be TRBD1 or TRBD2 (5 bases each). The CDR3 is 17 residues long. Germline loops: CDR1 ENHRY, CDR2 SYGVKD. V shed 4 bases and J shed 1 base, with 14 bases lying between them. The CDR3 DNA reads TGTGCCATCAGTGGACAGAGGACTGTATCTGGGGCCAACGTCCTGACTTTC. It yields the protein CAISGQRTVSGANVLTF.

V is TRBV6-1 and J is TRBJ2-5; the match to TRBD1 covers 11 bases. In germline, CDR1 is MNHNS, CDR2 SASEGT. V trimming: 0 bases; J trimming: 3 bases; junction bases outside the gene matches: 3. This CDR3 contains 16 residues. CDR3 in amino acids: CASSEADRGLKETQYF. Here the CDR3 DNA reads TGTGCCAGCAGTGAAGCGGACAGGGGGCTGAAAGAGACCCAGTACTTC.

V is TRBV2 and J is TRBJ2-7; TRBD2 matches 7 bases. The CDR3 consists of 16 residues. The germline V gene encodes CDR1 SNHLY and CDR2 FYNNEI. V lost 6 bases and J lost 7; bases outside the gene matches: 18. The CDR3 region is CASSPLREWSYNEQYF. CDR3 sequence (DNA): TGTGCCAGCAGCCCCCTGCGGGAGTGGTCCTACAATGAGCAGTACTTC.

This clonotype occurred a few times. The chain couples TRBV20-1 to TRBJ2-7; 9 positions match TRBD1. After removal of 6 bases from V and 4 bases from J, the junction contained 10 bases not matched to a gene. There are 14 residues in the CDR3. In germline, CDR1 is DFQATT, CDR2 SNEGSKA (reference sequence). CDR3 protein: CSADAGQGKYEQYF. CDR3 DNA sequence: TGCAGTGCCGACGCGGGACAGGGAAAGTACGAGCAGTACTTC.

This clonotype appeared a few times. The V gene is TRBV10-3, the J gene TRBJ2-3; D is undetermined. CDR1 is ENHRY and CDR2 is SYGVKD in the germline V gene. This CDR3 is built from 11 residues. Trimming pared 4 bases from V and 3 bases from J, leaving 2 bases between. As DNA, the CDR3 is TGTGCCATCAGTGTGACAGATACGCAGTATTTT. Translating it yields CAISVTDTQYF.

This clonotype was detected only a few times. The J gene is TRBJ2-7, the V gene TRBV5-1; 10 bases are a match to TRBD2. The germline gives CDR1 SGHRS, CDR2 YFSETQ. CDR3 length equals 14 residues. V was clipped by 1 base and J by 5 bases; unmatched bases: 3. CDR3 loop: CASSLSSGSNEQYF. CDR3 coding DNA: TGCGCCAGCAGCTTGTCTAGCGGGAGTAACGAGCAGTACTTC.

The chain uses TRBV2 and TRBJ2-7; D may be TRBD2 (6 bases). The better agreement between TRBJ2-5 and the DNA end casts doubt on the J call. Per the germline V gene, CDR1 is SNHLY and CDR2 is FYNNEI. This CDR3 is 12 amino acids long. The DNA for the CDR3 is TGTGCCAGCAACGGGAGACAAGAGACCCAGTACTTC. Amino acids: CASNGRQETQYF.

This clonotype showed up many times. This chain links TRBV24-1 with TRBJ2-3; 7 positions match TRBD2. The CDR3 is made up of 19 amino acids. The ends lost 3 bases at V and 2 bases at J; junction bases unmatched: 16. The V gene's germline CDR1 is KGHDR and CDR2 SFDVKD. The CDR3 bases are TGTGCCACCAGTGATGCCCTCGGACTAGTTGGAACCCCCACAGATACGCAGTATTTT. Its translation is CATSDALGLVGTPTDTQYF.

The chain employs TRBV24-1 and TRBJ2-2; maybe TRBD1 (6 bases). The CDR3 sequence is 12 residues long. The germline V gene has CDR1 KGHDR and CDR2 SFDVKD. V gave up 10 bases and J gave up 5 bases, with 10 bases separating them. CDR3 DNA: TGTGCCACAAAGGGGGAAACCGGGGAGCTGTTTTTT. Translated: CATKGETGELFF.

There are a few counts of this clonotype. The CDR3 spells CASSREGGTRAYNEQYF. Written as DNA, the CDR3 is TGCGCCAGCAGCCGGGAAGGTGGGACTAGAGCGTACAATGAGCAGTACTTC. The chain couples TRBV5-1 to TRBJ2-1; 8 nucleotides match TRBD2. The DNA end is more similar to TRBJ2-7, so the J call may be wrong. The CDR3 consists of 17 residues. The germline CDR1 and CDR2 sequences are SGHRS and YFSETQ.

The V gene is TRBV7-2, the J gene TRBJ2-7, with 7 bases that match TRBD2. The germline V gene has CDR1 SGHTA and CDR2 FQGNSA. J gave up 5 bases and V 5 bases, and 6 bases lay outside the gene matches. The length of the CDR3 is 13 residues. The CDR3 is CASSVVAGDEQYF. The CDR3 nucleotides are TGTGCCAGCAGCGTTGTAGCGGGCGACGAGCAGTACTTC.

V usage is TRBV2 and J usage is TRBJ2-3; no definite D call. The germline gives CDR1 SNHLY, CDR2 FYNNEI. Trimming pared 9 bases from V and 6 bases from J, leaving 13 bases between. The CDR3 extends over 12 amino acids. The chain's CDR3 is CASGALSDTQYF. The CDR3 DNA is TGTGCCAGTGGCGCTCTTTCCGATACGCAGTATTTT.